This T cell receptor (beta chain) appears in the sequencing data of a study of read filtering for tumor transcriptome and immune sequencing (dated by TCRdb to about 2020). In the study overall: Of the patients in the cohort, around 18 were male and fewer than 15 were female, and their mean age was around 66 years, with a range of 47 to 80. By revised international staging, roughly 8 patients were R-ISS I, under 20 were R-ISS II and about seven were R-ISS III. After DNase treatment, whole-transcriptome libraries were prepared using the TruSeq RNA Access Library Prep Kit. As a main aim, a read-filtering strategy for immune repertoire data was addressed, with the specific question being whether clonotypes supported by a single read should be removed. Using the same bone marrow samples, the study ran both targeted immune repertoire sequencing and bulk whole-transcriptome sequencing and then compared the TCR repertoires from each method. Per sample, about 4.05 to 10.27 million TCR-region mapped reads were obtained with IR-seq, compared with only roughly 85 to 1273 with RNA-seq.

Trimming accounts for 3 bases at V and 6 bases at J, while the number of junction bases matched to no gene is 6. Inclusive of the bounding cysteine and phenylalanine, the CDR3 is 14 residues long. The CDR3 DNA has 42 bases and is translated from base 1. Per the germline V gene, MNHEY is the CDR1 and SVGAGI is the CDR2. The Immunoverse kit was used to build TCR libraries from around 420 ng RNA, with molecular barcoded adaptors covering alpha/delta and beta/gamma chains. TCR library preparation used the same RNA that went into transcriptome sequencing. Sequencing of the TCR libraries was done on an Illumina HiSeq 4000 with 2 x 150 cycles. The paper's data handling went like this. TCR reads were aligned to human V, D, J and C references and assembled into CDR3 clonotypes with MiXCR, including quality filtering and error correction. Clonotype counts and gene usage diversity were analyzed with the tcR package in R. For inspection of raw mapping reads, RNA-seq reads were mapped by STAR aligner version 2.5.3a onto GRCh37 of the human genome. To test the effect of sequencing depth on detected clonotypes, IR-seq fastq files were randomly downsampled using Seqtk 1.3. TCRdb ran its own pipeline on the public reads, namely fastp trimming at Q25 and MiXCR clone calling, and kept in-frame beta chains. For every CDR3 protein sequence, its rows merge into one entry that carries the most common genes and DNA. Here the V and J calls rest on TCRdb's processing, not on the authors' analysis. Present in this sample are around 58,000 distinct CDR3 sequences, about 14% of which were seen just once. Together, the top ten hold 45% of the sample.

General findings and caveats noted by the study authors: Rather than purified T cells, the sorted CD138-negative fraction was a mixed bone marrow immune population. When single-read clonotypes were removed, the proportions of shared clonotypes in IR-seq and RNA-seq correlated more strongly. IR-seq captured clonotypes at much higher depth and more reliably than RNA-seq, and smaller IR-seq throughput sufficed to identify most shared clonotypes. Single-read clonotypes made up 80% to 85% of clonotypes but only 3% to 4% of total reads in IR-seq, compared with more than 70% of clonotypes and more than 40% of reads in RNA-seq.

Every patient had bone marrow sampled at the time of active disease. Isolation of bone marrow mononuclear cells was performed by Ficoll-Hypaque density gradient centrifugation. Myeloma plasma cells were removed and CD138-negative cells were collected by negative selection after labeling with CD138 magnetic microbeads on a MACS separator. The purity of the isolated cells was checked by flow cytometry with CD138 antibodies on an Attune NxT. TRIzol reagent was used to extract total RNA, which was then quantified with a NanoDrop spectrophotometer. Paired RNA-seq and IR-seq were performed on each patient's CD138-negative bone marrow sample. This clonotype was found many times. Which antigen it targets is not known. Base-call qualities are not available, and no considerably larger clone is one nucleotide away.

The chain couples TRBV6-5 to TRBJ2-7; 9 of the junction bases match TRBD1. The TCR was taken from a donor at least 40 years old with multiple myeloma. Material: a population of CD138-negative cells sorted from bone marrow. According to the study, the label for this sample's cell subset or site signals: bone marrow mononuclear cells depleted of CD138+ plasma/myeloma cells by negative magnetic selection. The CDR3 corresponds to CASSYRTGAGEQYF. The DNA sequence is given as TGTGCCAGCAGTTATAGGACAGGGGCGGGCGAGCAGTACTTC.